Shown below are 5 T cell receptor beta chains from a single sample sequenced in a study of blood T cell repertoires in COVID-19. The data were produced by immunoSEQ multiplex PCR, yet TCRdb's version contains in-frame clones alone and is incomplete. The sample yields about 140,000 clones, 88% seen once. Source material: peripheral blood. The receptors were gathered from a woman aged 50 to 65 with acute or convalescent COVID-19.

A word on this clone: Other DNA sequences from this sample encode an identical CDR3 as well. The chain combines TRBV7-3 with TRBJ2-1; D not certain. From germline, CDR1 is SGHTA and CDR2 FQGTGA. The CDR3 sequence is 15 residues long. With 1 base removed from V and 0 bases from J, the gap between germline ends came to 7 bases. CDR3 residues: CASSLNSNSYNEQFF. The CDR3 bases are TGTGCCAGCAGCTTAAACAGCAACTCCTACAATGAGCAGTTCTTC.

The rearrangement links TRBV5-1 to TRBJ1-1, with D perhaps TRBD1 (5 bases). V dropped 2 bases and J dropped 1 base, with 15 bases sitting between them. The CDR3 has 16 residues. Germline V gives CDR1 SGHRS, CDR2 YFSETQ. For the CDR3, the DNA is TGCGCCAGCAGCTTTATGGATGGGGCTGGGAACACTGAAGCTTTCTTT. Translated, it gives CASSFMDGAGNTEAFF.

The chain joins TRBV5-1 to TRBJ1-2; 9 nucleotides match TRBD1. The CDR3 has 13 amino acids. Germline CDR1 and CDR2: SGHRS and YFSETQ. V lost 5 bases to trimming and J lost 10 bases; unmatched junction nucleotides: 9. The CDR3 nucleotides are TGCGCCAGCAGTTCGGACAGGGGCGCATCCTACACCTTC. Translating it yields CASSSDRGASYTF.

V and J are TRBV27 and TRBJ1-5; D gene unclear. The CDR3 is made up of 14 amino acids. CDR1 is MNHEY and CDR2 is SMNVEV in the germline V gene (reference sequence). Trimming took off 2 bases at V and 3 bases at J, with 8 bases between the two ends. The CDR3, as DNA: TGTGCCAGCAGTTTAGGAGGGATCAATCAGCCCCAGCATTTT. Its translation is CASSLGGINQPQHF.

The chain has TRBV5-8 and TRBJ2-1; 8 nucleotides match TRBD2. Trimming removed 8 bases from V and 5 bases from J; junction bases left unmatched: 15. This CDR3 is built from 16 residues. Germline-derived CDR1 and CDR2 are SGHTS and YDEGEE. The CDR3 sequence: CARARGAQLKNNEQFF. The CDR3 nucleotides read TGTGCCAGGGCGCGGGGGGCGCAGTTAAAAAACAATGAGCAGTTCTTC.